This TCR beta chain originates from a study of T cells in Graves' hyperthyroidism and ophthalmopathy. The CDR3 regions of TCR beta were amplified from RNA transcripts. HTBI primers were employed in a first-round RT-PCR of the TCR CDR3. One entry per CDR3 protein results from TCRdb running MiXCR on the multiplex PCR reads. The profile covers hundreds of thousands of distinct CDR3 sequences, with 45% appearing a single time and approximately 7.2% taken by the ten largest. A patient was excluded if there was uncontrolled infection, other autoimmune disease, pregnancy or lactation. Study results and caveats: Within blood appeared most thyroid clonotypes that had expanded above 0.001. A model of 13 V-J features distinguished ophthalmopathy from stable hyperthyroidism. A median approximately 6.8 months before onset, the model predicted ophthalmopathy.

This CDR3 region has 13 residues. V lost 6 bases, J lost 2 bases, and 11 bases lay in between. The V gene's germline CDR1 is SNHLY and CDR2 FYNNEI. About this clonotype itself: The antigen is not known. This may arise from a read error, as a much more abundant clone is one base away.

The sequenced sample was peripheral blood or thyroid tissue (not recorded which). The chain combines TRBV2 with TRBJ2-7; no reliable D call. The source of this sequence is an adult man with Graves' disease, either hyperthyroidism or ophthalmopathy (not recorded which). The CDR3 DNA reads TGTGCCAGCAGCCAAATGCTTGCCTACGAGCAGTACTTC. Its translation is CASSQMLAYEQYF.